What follows are 32 T cell receptor beta chains derived from one specimen sequenced in a study of response to subunit inactivated influenza vaccine. TCRdb ran MiXCR on the RT-PCR reads and lists one entry per CDR3 protein. The table includes roughly 700,000 distinct CDR3 sequences, about 15% detected once. This specimen was PBMCs from blood, taken 14 to 15 days before vaccination. The source is a man between 50 and 59 years old who received an inactivated influenza vaccine.

The rearrangement uses TRBV30 and TRBJ2-7, with D unclear. Trimming pared 0 bases from V and 9 bases from J, leaving 9 bases between. The CDR3 runs 11 residues. Germline assignment: CDR1 GTSNPN and CDR2 SVGIG (reference sequence). This chain's CDR3 is CAWSVGAGQYF. The DNA for the CDR3 is TGTGCCTGGAGTGTAGGCGCAGGGCAGTACTTC. The full variable domain, completed using reference TRBV30 and TRBJ2-7, is SQTIHQWPATLVQPVGSPLSLECTVEGTSNPNLYWYRQAAGRGLQLLFYSVGIGQISSEVPQNLSASRPQDRQFILSSKKLLLSDSGFYLCAWSVGAGQYFGPGTRLTVT.

This clonotype was seen a few times. CDR3: CAWSALRSPLHF. In DNA, the CDR3 is TGTGCCTGGAGTGCCCTAAGGTCACCCCTCCACTTT. The V gene is TRBV30, the J gene TRBJ1-6; D ambiguous. The germline gives CDR1 GTSNPN, CDR2 SVGIG (reference sequence). The CDR3 contains 12 residues. Trimming took off 1 base at V and 10 bases at J, with 8 bases between the two ends.

This clonotype was counted at least ten times. This sequence joins TRBV6-1 and TRBJ2-3, with D possibly called TRBD1 or TRBD2 (6 bases each). The germline V gene encodes CDR1 MNHNS and CDR2 SASEGT. This CDR3 contains 14 residues. Trimming cost V 5 bases and J 3 bases, with 12 bases left between them. In nucleotides, the CDR3 is TGTGCCAGCAGTAGGGGGGCAGGAACAGATACGCAGTATTTT. This sequence encodes CASSRGAGTDTQYF.

The CDR3 sequence is CASSVPRDRLDNEQFF. The CDR3, as DNA: TGCGCCAGCAGCGTCCCCCGGGACAGGCTTGACAATGAGCAGTTCTTC. This chain links TRBV5-1 with TRBJ2-1; 8 nucleotides match TRBD1. The CDR3 runs 16 residues. With V trimmed by 4 bases and J by 5 bases, 11 bases remained unmatched. The germline CDR1 and CDR2 sequences are SGHRS and YFSETQ.

Ten or more counts support this clonotype. The rearrangement joins TRBV10-3 to TRBJ1-2, with D possibly matching TRBD1 (6 bases). Germline loops: CDR1 ENHRY, CDR2 SYGVKD. The CDR3 has 16 residues. The V and J ends lost 2 bases and 4 bases respectively, with 17 bases between them. The chain's CDR3 is CAISEMGGAHGYGYTF. The CDR3 DNA reads as TGTGCCATCAGTGAGATGGGGGGGGCTCATGGCTATGGCTACACCTTC.

This clonotype was recorded a few times. The gene calls are TRBV6-2 or TRBV6-3 and TRBJ1-2; D perhaps matches TRBD1 (5 bases). Germline CDR1 reads MNHEY; CDR2 reads SVGEGT. V was shortened by 5 bases and J by 4 bases, with 8 bases between the two germline ends. CDR3 size: 12 residues. The CDR3 loop reads CASSPQVYGYTF. As DNA, the CDR3 is TGTGCCAGCAGTCCACAGGTCTATGGCTACACCTTC.

This clonotype came up a few times. The chain recombines TRBV12-3 or TRBV12-4 with TRBJ1-2; the D gene is possibly TRBD1 (6 bases). Trimming left V 1 base short and J 7 bases short, with 10 bases between. The CDR3 extends over 13 amino acids. The CDR3 loop is CASSLDRVGGYTF. Written as DNA, the CDR3 is TGTGCCAGCAGTTTAGACAGGGTTGGTGGCTACACCTTC.

This clonotype was seen more than once but under ten times. This rearrangement joins TRBV12-3 or TRBV12-4 to TRBJ2-5; 12 bases line up with TRBD2. The CDR3 extends over 15 amino acids. J lost 5 bases, V lost 7 bases, and 8 bases had no gene match. The CDR3 here is CASTRLAGVSETQYF. The CDR3 nucleotides are TGTGCCAGCACCAGACTAGCGGGAGTATCTGAGACCCAGTACTTC.

Only a few counts were recorded for this clonotype. The V call is TRBV4-2, the J call TRBJ2-7, with TRBD1 matching 10 bases. The V segment lost 4 bases and the J segment 3 bases; nucleotides outside the gene matches: 6. This CDR3 has 15 amino acids. The germline gives CDR1 LGHNA, CDR2 YNFKEQ. CDR3 sequence: CASSRETGGSYEQYF. The CDR3 DNA sequence: TGTGCCAGCAGCCGAGAGACAGGGGGCAGCTACGAGCAGTACTTC.

The rearrangement joins TRBV29-1 to TRBJ2-5, with D perhaps TRBD2 (6 bases). V was pared by 4 bases and J by 4 bases, with 10 bases between. The CDR3 runs 12 residues. The germline gives CDR1 SQVTM, CDR2 ANQGSEA. CDR3: CSVVRGGETQYF. The CDR3 coding sequence is TGCAGCGTTGTGAGGGGAGGAGAGACCCAGTACTTC.

The CDR3, as DNA: TGTGCCAGCAGCCCCCGGGGGGCTGGTGAAAAACTGTTTTTT. This sequence encodes CASSPRGAGEKLFF. V is TRBV5-6 and J is TRBJ1-4; the D gene is possibly TRBD1 (6 bases). Germline V gene data show CDR1 as SGHDT and CDR2 as YYEEEE. V dropped 4 bases and J dropped 7 bases, with 14 bases sitting between them. The CDR3 runs to 14 residues.

This clonotype was seen only a few times. The chain has TRBV24-1 and TRBJ2-1; no clear D gene. The CDR3 length is 12 residues. Trimming removed 0 bases from V and 7 bases from J, with 3 bases in between. CDR1 is KGHDR, CDR2 SFDVKD, per germline. CDR3 coding DNA: TGTGCCACCAGTGATTTGATGAATGAGCAGTTCTTC. This codes for CATSDLMNEQFF.

This clonotype was recorded once. CDR3 DNA sequence: TGTGCCACCAGTCTTTCCGCGGCGGAATGTTCCTTCGAGACCCAGTACTTC. Translating it yields CATSLSAAECSFETQYF. The chain is built from TRBV24-1 and TRBJ2-5, with D unresolved. V lost 6 bases and J 5 bases, leaving 24 bases between the germline ends. The CDR3 has 17 residues. Germline loops: CDR1 KGHDR, CDR2 SFDVKD.

V usage is TRBV12-3 or TRBV12-4 and J usage is TRBJ1-4, with D perhaps TRBD1 (5 bases). The CDR3 runs to 16 residues. Trimming shortened V by 1 base and J by 2 bases, and 11 bases separated the two germline ends. The CDR3 region is CASSLGIRATNEKLFF. In DNA, the CDR3 is TGTGCCAGCAGTTTAGGGATCAGGGCTACTAATGAAAAACTGTTTTTT.

The J gene is TRBJ2-1, the V gene TRBV9; D call uncertain. Trimming took off 0 bases at V and 0 bases at J, with 10 bases between the two ends. The germline gives CDR1 SGDLS, CDR2 YYNGEE. This CDR3 is 16 amino acids long. Here the CDR3 reads CASSVAGSLSYNEQFF. The CDR3 DNA is TGTGCCAGCAGCGTAGCCGGCAGCCTCTCCTACAATGAGCAGTTCTTC. The full variable domain, rest sourced from reference TRBV9 and TRBJ2-1, is DSGVTQTPKHLITATGQRVTLRCSPRSGDLSVYWYQQSLDQGLQFLIQYYNGEERAKGNILERFSAQQFPDLHSELNLSSLELGDSALYFCASSVAGSLSYNEQFFGPGTRLTVL.

The V gene is TRBV3-1, the J gene TRBJ2-3; D is perhaps TRBD1 or TRBD2 (6 bases each). The ends were cut back, 0 bases at V and 2 bases at J, with 21 bases in the middle. From germline, CDR1 is LGHDT and CDR2 YNNKEL (reference sequence). The CDR3 covers 19 residues. This chain's CDR3 is CASSQDLGGGMAHTDTQYF. The CDR3 nucleotides are TGTGCCAGCAGCCAAGACCTTGGAGGGGGGATGGCTCACACAGATACGCAGTATTTT.

This clonotype was observed a few times. The chain is built from TRBV28 and TRBJ1-4; D gene unclear. Germline V lookup: CDR1 MDHEN, CDR2 SYDVKM. V was cut by 7 bases and J by 11 bases, with 14 bases left in between. The CDR3 runs 12 residues. The CDR3 is CASKGSEGKLFF. The CDR3 DNA sequence: TGTGCCAGCAAAGGTTCCGAGGGTAAACTGTTTTTT.

This clonotype was observed a handful of times. The genes are TRBV11-2 and TRBJ2-1; D unresolved. Germline-derived CDR1 and CDR2 are SGHAT and FQNNGV. The V gene lost 5 bases and the J gene lost 8 bases, with 7 bases spanning the gap. The CDR3 covers 11 residues. CDR3 in amino acids: CASSPFDEQFF. The CDR3 coding sequence is TGTGCCAGCAGCCCCTTCGATGAGCAGTTCTTC.

This clonotype was picked up many times. The gene calls are TRBV6-1 and TRBJ2-1; D is possibly TRBD1 (5 bases). This CDR3 contains 14 residues. The V end lost 6 bases, the J end lost 2 bases, and 11 bases lay between the germline ends. Per germline, CDR1 MNHNS and CDR2 SASEGT. The CDR3: CASRPGYTYNEQFF. The DNA of the CDR3 is TGTGCCAGCAGACCAGGGTATACCTACAATGAGCAGTTCTTC.

This clonotype was detected a few times. This chain joins TRBV6-1 and TRBJ2-1; D could derive from TRBD1 or TRBD2 (5 bases each). V shed 7 bases and J shed 6 bases, with 19 bases lying between them. CDR1 is MNHNS and CDR2 is SASEGT in the germline V gene. The CDR3 runs to 15 residues. CDR3 sequence reads: CASKRGVSRANEQFF. The DNA of the CDR3 is TGTGCCAGCAAACGAGGGGTTTCAAGGGCCAATGAGCAGTTCTTC.

Many counts were recorded for this clonotype. V usage is TRBV5-1 and J usage is TRBJ1-1, with 10 bases identical to TRBD1. The CDR3 sequence is 14 residues long. The germline CDR1 and CDR2 sequences are SGHRS and YFSETQ. V lost 4 bases to trimming and J lost 4 bases; unmatched junction nucleotides: 4. CDR3 loop: CASSMTGGGTEAFF. The CDR3 nucleotides read TGCGCCAGCAGCATGACAGGGGGCGGCACTGAAGCTTTCTTT. Combining the CDR3 with reference TRBV5-1 and TRBJ1-1 gives the whole variable domain KAGVTQTPRYLIKTRGQQVTLSCSPISGHRSVSWYQQTPGQGLQFLFEYFSETQRNKGNFPGRFSGRQFSNSRSEMNVSTLELGDSALYLCASSMTGGGTEAFFGQGTRLTVV.

A few counts support this clonotype. The chain employs TRBV10-3 and TRBJ2-5; D possibly corresponds to TRBD1 (6 bases). The germline V gene encodes CDR1 ENHRY and CDR2 SYGVKD. The CDR3 extends over 13 amino acids. V lost 7 bases and J 4 bases, leaving 13 bases between the germline ends. The CDR3 DNA sequence: TGTGCCATCAATCCCCGCAGGGGAGAGACCCAGTACTTC. Protein: CAINPRRGETQYF.

This chain connects TRBV2 to TRBJ2-2; TRBD2 matches at 8 bases. J was trimmed by 6 bases and V by 2 bases; bases with no gene match: 14. CDR3 size: 18 residues. Germline CDR1 is SNHLY and CDR2 is FYNNEI. The CDR3 loop is CASSEPKYSGTIAGELFF. In DNA, the CDR3 is TGTGCCAGCAGTGAACCGAAGTATAGCGGGACGATCGCCGGGGAGCTGTTTTTT. Full variable domain (rest looked up from reference TRBV2 and TRBJ2-2): EPEVTQTPSHQVTQMGQEVILRCVPISNHLYFYWYRQILGQKVEFLVSFYNNEISEKSEIFDDQFSVERPDGSNFTLKIRSTKLEDSAMYFCASSEPKYSGTIAGELFFGEGSRLTVL.

The V call is TRBV12-3 or TRBV12-4, the J call TRBJ2-7, with no clear D. Trimming left V 1 base short and J 2 bases short, with 9 bases between. CDR3 length: 14 residues. The CDR3 sequence: CASSLVARTYEQYF. As DNA, the CDR3 is TGTGCCAGCAGTTTAGTGGCTCGGACCTACGAGCAGTACTTC.

The sample holds many counts of this clonotype. This chain links TRBV4-3 with TRBJ2-7, with D unresolved. Trimming took off 3 bases at V and 2 bases at J, with 8 bases between the two ends. The length of the CDR3 is 13 residues. Germline V gene data show CDR1 as LGHNA and CDR2 as YSLEER. The CDR3 region is CASSQAAAYEQYF. CDR3 nucleotide sequence: TGCGCCAGCAGCCAGGCAGCAGCCTACGAGCAGTACTTC.

This clonotype has just a few counts. The chain joins TRBV5-1 to TRBJ2-2; D could derive from TRBD1 or TRBD2 (5 bases each). The CDR3 is 15 residues long. CDR1 SGHRS and CDR2 YFSETQ come from the germline V gene. The V end lost 3 bases, the J end lost 3 bases, and 12 bases lay between the germline ends. CDR3 amino acids: CASSSRDGYTGELFF. CDR3 nucleotides: TGCGCCAGCAGCTCTCGGGACGGCTACACCGGGGAGCTGTTTTTT.

The chain couples TRBV4-3 to TRBJ2-3, with TRBD2 identical over 7 bases. V was clipped by 0 bases and J by 3 bases; unmatched bases: 6. Germline CDR1 LGHNA, CDR2 YSLEER. The CDR3 is 16 residues long. CDR3 in amino acids: CASSQDPAGLTDTQYF. CDR3 in DNA: TGCGCCAGCAGCCAAGATCCAGCGGGGTTAACAGATACGCAGTATTTT.

This clonotype was seen a handful of times. J is TRBJ2-7 and V is TRBV5-1; D ambiguous. The germline V gene has CDR1 SGHRS and CDR2 YFSETQ. The V end was cut by 4 bases, the J end by 3 bases, with 11 bases between. CDR3 length: 13 residues. CDR3 protein: CASSPHGDYEQYF. As DNA, the CDR3 is TGCGCCAGCAGCCCCCATGGGGACTACGAGCAGTACTTC. Full variable domain (remainder filled in from reference TRBV5-1 and TRBJ2-7): KAGVTQTPRYLIKTRGQQVTLSCSPISGHRSVSWYQQTPGQGLQFLFEYFSETQRNKGNFPGRFSGRQFSNSRSEMNVSTLELGDSALYLCASSPHGDYEQYFGPGTRLTVT.

This clonotype turned up a few times. A much larger clone differs from this one at a single base, so this may be a read error. The rearrangement joins TRBV10-3 to TRBJ2-2; D is unresolved. Trimming took 3 bases from V and 1 from J, leaving 3 bases between them. The germline CDR1 and CDR2 sequences are ENHRY and SYGVKD. CDR3 length equals 13 residues. The CDR3 spells CAISDQNTGELFF. CDR3 bases: TGTGCCATCAGTGACCAGAACACCGGGGAGCTGTTTTTT.

The V gene is TRBV29-1, the J gene TRBJ2-7; D gene ambiguous. This CDR3 is built from 13 residues. V was clipped by 0 bases and J by 0 bases, with 6 bases between them. Germline V CDR1 and CDR2: SQVTM, ANQGSEA. The CDR3 sequence is CSVEDIPSYEQYF. CDR3 bases: TGCAGCGTTGAAGATATACCCTCCTACGAGCAGTACTTC.

This clonotype was found many times. V gene TRBV20-1 combines with J gene TRBJ1-1; D unresolved. Trimming cost V 5 bases and J 2 bases, with 21 bases left between them. Germline-derived CDR1 and CDR2 are DFQATT and SNEGSKA (reference sequence). This CDR3 is 16 amino acids long. The CDR3 DNA reads as TGCAGTGCTTTGGGTTTTGGGTTCGTTCTAAACACTGAAGCTTTCTTT. As protein: CSALGFGFVLNTEAFF.

The chain is built from TRBV28 and TRBJ1-5; D gene ambiguous. Per germline, CDR1 MDHEN and CDR2 SYDVKM. The V gene lost 4 bases and the J gene lost 5 bases, with 3 bases spanning the gap. The CDR3 spans 11 residues. The CDR3 bases are TGTGCCAGCAGTTCGTATCAGCCCCAGCATTTT. It specifies CASSSYQPQHF.